One sample yielded the 9 T cell receptor beta chains listed below, sequenced in a study of Ad26.COV2.S vaccination and SARS-CoV-2 variants. Sequencing was performed with immunoSEQ multiplex PCR; in TCRdb, only in-frame clones are kept and a portion is missing. The table includes roughly 150,000 clones, about nine tenths detected once. The source material was peripheral blood, sampled after recovery from COVID-19. The receptor set was obtained from a human donor who had recovered from COVID-19.

The V and J genes are TRBV7-2 and TRBJ2-5; 7 bases align to TRBD2. J gave up 4 bases and V 5 bases, and 13 bases lay outside the gene matches. Looked up from germline, CDR1 is SGHTA and CDR2 is FQGNSA. CDR3 length: 16 residues. In nucleotides, the CDR3 is TGTGCCAGCAGCCTAACAACGGGGGAGGGATCAGAGACCCAGTACTTC. Protein sequence: CASSLTTGEGSETQYF.

The chain joins TRBV18 to TRBJ1-1, with TRBD1 as a possible D gene (5 bases). The CDR3 is 14 amino acids. CDR1 is KGHSH, CDR2 LQKENI, per germline. The V gene lost 4 bases and the J gene lost 1 base, with 10 bases spanning the gap. The CDR3 DNA reads as TGTGCCAGCTCACTCCTGGGGGGGAACACTGAAGCTTTCTTT. Amino acids: CASSLLGGNTEAFF. The full variable domain, completed using reference TRBV18 and TRBJ1-1, is NAGVMQNPRHLVRRRGQEARLRCSPMKGHSHVYWYRQLPEEGLKFMVYLQKENIIDESGMPKERFSAEFPKEGPSILRIQQVVRGDSAAYFCASSLLGGNTEAFFGQGTRLTVV.

The gene calls are TRBV27 and TRBJ2-2, with no clear D. The CDR3 is made up of 12 amino acids. The V and J ends lost 6 bases and 4 bases respectively, with 6 bases between them. The germline gives CDR1 MNHEY, CDR2 SMNVEV (reference sequence). The CDR3 protein is CASRDPTGELFF. CDR3 DNA: TGTGCCAGCAGGGACCCCACCGGGGAGCTGTTTTTT.

CDR3 sequence reads: CASSLRAGGTDTQYF. The CDR3 nucleotides read TGTGCCAGCAGCTTACGGGCAGGGGGCACAGATACGCAGTATTTT. This sequence joins TRBV11-3 and TRBJ2-3, with D tentatively TRBD1 (6 bases). V was shortened by 2 bases and J by 1 base, with 10 bases between the two germline ends. This CDR3 contains 15 residues. Germline V CDR1 and CDR2: SGHNT, YENEEA.

The chain employs TRBV7-2 and TRBJ2-2, with D unclear. V lost 7 bases and J lost 0, with 12 bases in between. The germline gives CDR1 SGHTA, CDR2 FQGNSA. This CDR3 comprises 15 residues. The CDR3 DNA reads as TGTGCCAGCACCTTGGGCAGGCCGAACACCGGGGAGCTGTTTTTT. Protein sequence: CASTLGRPNTGELFF. The full variable domain, completed using reference TRBV7-2 and TRBJ2-2, is GAGVSQSPSNKVTEKGKDVELRCDPISGHTALYWYRQSLGQGLEFLIYFQGNSAPDKSGLPSDRFSAERTGGSVSTLTIQRTQQEDSAVYLCASTLGRPNTGELFFGEGSRLTVL.

The chain combines TRBV24-1 with TRBJ2-1, with 9 bases that match TRBD1. V lost 6 bases, J lost 7 bases, and 9 bases stayed unmatched. The CDR3 is 15 residues long. Germline CDR1 reads KGHDR; CDR2 reads SFDVKD. In DNA form, the CDR3 reads TGTGCCACCAGTCTATCGGGACAGGGTAAGAATGAGCAGTTCTTC. Protein product: CATSLSGQGKNEQFF.

The chain combines TRBV4-3 with TRBJ1-2; D might be TRBD1 (5 bases). This CDR3 is built from 15 residues. CDR1 and CDR2 from the germline V gene are LGHNA and YSLEER. With 0 bases removed from V and 6 bases from J, the gap between germline ends came to 14 bases. In DNA, the CDR3 is TGCGCCAGCAGCCAAGATTTTGGCGGGACTGATGGCTACACCTTC. Protein product: CASSQDFGGTDGYTF.

The V call is TRBV6-1, the J call TRBJ1-6, with D uncertain. The CDR3 is made up of 15 amino acids. With 1 base removed from V and 6 bases from J, the gap between germline ends came to 10 bases. Germline assignment: CDR1 MNHNS and CDR2 SASEGT. The CDR3 nucleotides read TGTGCCAGCAGTGAAGGAAGCTGGGGTAATTCACCCCTCCACTTT. Protein sequence: CASSEGSWGNSPLHF.

J is TRBJ2-1 and V is TRBV5-6; 8 bases are a match to TRBD1. CDR1 is SGHDT, CDR2 YYEEEE, per germline. The CDR3 is 15 residues long. V dropped 1 base and J dropped 4; count of bases not matched to a gene: 4. The CDR3 loop is CASSLNRGIYNEQFF. DNA of the CDR3: TGTGCCAGCAGCTTGAACAGGGGGATTTACAATGAGCAGTTCTTC.